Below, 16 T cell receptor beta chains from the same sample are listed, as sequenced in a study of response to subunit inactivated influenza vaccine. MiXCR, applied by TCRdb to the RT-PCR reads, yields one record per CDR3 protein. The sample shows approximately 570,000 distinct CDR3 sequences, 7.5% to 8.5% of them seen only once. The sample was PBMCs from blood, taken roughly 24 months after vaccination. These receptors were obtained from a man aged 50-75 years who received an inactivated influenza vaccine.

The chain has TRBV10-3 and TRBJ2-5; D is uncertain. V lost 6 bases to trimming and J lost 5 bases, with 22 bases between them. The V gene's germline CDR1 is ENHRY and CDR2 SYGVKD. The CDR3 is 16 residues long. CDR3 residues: CAISLTGGPAVETQYF. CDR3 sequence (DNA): TGTGCCATCAGCCTAACTGGCGGTCCGGCGGTGGAGACCCAGTACTTC.

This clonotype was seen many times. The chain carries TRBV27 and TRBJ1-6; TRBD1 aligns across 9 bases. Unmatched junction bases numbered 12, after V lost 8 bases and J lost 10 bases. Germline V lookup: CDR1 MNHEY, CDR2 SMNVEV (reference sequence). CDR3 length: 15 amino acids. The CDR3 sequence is CASRTGQGFGSPLHF. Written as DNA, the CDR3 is TGTGCCAGCCGGACGGGACAGGGTTTCGGGTCACCCCTCCACTTT.

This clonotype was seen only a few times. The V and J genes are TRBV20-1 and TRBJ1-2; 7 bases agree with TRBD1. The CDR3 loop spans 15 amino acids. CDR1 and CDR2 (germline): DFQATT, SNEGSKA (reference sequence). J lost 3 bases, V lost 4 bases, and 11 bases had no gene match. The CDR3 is CSAKEETGYDYGYTF. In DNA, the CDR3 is TGCAGTGCTAAAGAAGAGACAGGGTACGACTATGGCTACACCTTC.

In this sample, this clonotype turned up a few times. CDR3 nucleotide sequence: TGTGCCAGCAGCTTACAGGGGGGGCGGGGGAACACTGAAGCTTTCTTT. This gives the protein CASSLQGGRGNTEAFF. The V gene is TRBV7-2, the J gene TRBJ1-1, with 7 bases that match TRBD1. This CDR3 spans 16 amino acids. The J segment lost 1 base and the V segment lost 2 bases, leaving 7 bases of the junction unmatched. Germline V CDR1 and CDR2: SGHTA, FQGNSA.

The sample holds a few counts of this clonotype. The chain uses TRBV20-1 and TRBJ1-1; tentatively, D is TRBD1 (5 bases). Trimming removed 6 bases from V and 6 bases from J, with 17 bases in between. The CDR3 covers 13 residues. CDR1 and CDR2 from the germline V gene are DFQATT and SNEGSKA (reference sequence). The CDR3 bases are TGCAGTGCCCTCGACCAGGGCCGGGCTGAAGCTTTCTTT. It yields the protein CSALDQGRAEAFF.

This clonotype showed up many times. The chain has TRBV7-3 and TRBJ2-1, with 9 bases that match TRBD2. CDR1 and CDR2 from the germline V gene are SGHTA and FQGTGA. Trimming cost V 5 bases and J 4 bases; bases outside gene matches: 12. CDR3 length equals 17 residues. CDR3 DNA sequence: TGTGCCAGCAGCCAGTGGGCGGCTAGCGGGATTTACAATGAGCAGTTCTTC. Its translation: CASSQWAASGIYNEQFF.

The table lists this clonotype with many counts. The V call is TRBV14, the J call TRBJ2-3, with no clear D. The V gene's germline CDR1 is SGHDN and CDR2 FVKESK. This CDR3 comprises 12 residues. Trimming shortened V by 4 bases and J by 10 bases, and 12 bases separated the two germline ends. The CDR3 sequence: CASSPLGVAQYF. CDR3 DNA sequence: TGTGCCAGCAGCCCTCTTGGAGTGGCGCAGTATTTT.

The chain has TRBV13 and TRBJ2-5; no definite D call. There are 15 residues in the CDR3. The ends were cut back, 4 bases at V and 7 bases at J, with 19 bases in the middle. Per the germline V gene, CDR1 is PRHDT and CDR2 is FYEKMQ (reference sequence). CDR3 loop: CASSSGRVAKRTQYF. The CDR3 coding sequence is TGTGCCAGCAGCTCCGGTAGGGTAGCCAAGAGGACCCAGTACTTC.

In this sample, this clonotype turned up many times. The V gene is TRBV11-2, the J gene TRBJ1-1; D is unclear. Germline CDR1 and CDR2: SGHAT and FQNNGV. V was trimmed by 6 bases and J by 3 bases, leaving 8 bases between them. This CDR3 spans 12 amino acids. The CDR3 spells CASSARYTEAFF. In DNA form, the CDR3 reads TGTGCCAGCAGTGCGCGGTACACTGAAGCTTTCTTT.

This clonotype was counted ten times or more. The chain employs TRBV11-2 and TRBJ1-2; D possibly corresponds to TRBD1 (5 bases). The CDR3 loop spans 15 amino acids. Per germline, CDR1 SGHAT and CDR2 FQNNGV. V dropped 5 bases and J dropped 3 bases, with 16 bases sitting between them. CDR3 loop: CASSLRPRADYGYTF. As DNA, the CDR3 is TGTGCCAGCAGCCTGAGACCCAGGGCGGACTATGGCTACACCTTC.

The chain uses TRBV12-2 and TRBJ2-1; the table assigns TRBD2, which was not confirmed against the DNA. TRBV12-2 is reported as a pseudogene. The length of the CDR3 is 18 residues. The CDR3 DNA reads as TGTGCAAGTCGCTTAATCGAGCGGGGGGGACCCCACCACAATGAGCAGTTCTTC. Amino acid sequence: CASRLIERGGPHHNEQFF.

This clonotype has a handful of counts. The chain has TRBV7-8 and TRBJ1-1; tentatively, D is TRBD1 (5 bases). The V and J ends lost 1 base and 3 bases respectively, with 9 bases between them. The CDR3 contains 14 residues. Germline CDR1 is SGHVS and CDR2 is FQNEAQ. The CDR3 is CASSLGQKYTEAFF. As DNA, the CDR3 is TGTGCCAGCAGCTTAGGACAGAAATACACTGAAGCTTTCTTT.

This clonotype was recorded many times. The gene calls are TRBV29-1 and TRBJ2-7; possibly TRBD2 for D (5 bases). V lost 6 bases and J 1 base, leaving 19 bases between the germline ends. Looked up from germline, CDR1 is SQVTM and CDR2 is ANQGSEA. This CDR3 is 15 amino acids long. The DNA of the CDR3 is TGCAGCGTCGGACGAATCGGGGTTAGGTCCTACGAGCAGTACTTC. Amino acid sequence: CSVGRIGVRSYEQYF.

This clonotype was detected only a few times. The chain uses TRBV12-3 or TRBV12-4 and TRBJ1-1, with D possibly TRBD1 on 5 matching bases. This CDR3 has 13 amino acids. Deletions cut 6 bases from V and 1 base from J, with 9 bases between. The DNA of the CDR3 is TGTGCCAGCAGAACCCAGGGGAACACTGAAGCTTTCTTT. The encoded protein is CASRTQGNTEAFF.

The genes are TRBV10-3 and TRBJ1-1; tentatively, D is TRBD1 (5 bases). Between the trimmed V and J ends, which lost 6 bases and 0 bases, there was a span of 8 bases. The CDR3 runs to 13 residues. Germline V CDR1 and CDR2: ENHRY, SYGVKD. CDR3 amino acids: CAIRDSMNTEAFF. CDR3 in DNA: TGTGCCATCAGAGACAGCATGAACACTGAAGCTTTCTTT.

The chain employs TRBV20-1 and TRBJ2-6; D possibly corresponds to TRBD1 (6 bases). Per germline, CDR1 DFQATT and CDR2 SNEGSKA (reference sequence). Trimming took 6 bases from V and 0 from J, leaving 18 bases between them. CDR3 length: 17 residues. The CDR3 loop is CSARDRTPVSGANVLTF. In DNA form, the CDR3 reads TGCAGTGCCCGCGACAGGACTCCCGTCTCTGGGGCCAACGTCCTGACTTTC.